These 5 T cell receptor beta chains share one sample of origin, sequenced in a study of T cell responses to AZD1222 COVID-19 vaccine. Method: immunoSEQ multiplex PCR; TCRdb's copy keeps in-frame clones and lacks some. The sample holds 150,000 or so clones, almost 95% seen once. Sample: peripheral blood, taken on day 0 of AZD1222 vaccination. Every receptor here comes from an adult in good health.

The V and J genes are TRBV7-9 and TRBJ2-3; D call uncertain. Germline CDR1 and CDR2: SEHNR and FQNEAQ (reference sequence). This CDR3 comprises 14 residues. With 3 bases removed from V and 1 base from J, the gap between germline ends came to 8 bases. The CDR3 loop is CASSFSQGTDTQYF. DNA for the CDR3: TGTGCCAGCAGCTTTTCTCAGGGCACAGATACGCAGTATTTT.

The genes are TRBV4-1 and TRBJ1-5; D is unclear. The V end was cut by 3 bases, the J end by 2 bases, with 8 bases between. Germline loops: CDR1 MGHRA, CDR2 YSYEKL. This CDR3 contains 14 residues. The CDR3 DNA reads TGCGCCAGCAGCCACCCCGCTCGCAATCAGCCCCAGCATTTT. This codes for CASSHPARNQPQHF.

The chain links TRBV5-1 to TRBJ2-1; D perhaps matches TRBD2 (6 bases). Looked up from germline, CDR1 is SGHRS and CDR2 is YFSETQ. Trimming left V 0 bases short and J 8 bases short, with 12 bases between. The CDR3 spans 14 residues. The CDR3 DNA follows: TGCGCCAGCAGCTTGGCCGGGAGTGTCTATGAGCAGTTCTTC. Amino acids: CASSLAGSVYEQFF. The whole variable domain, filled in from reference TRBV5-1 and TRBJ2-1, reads KAGVTQTPRYLIKTRGQQVTLSCSPISGHRSVSWYQQTPGQGLQFLFEYFSETQRNKGNFPGRFSGRQFSNSRSEMNVSTLELGDSALYLCASSLAGSVYEQFFGPGTRLTVL.

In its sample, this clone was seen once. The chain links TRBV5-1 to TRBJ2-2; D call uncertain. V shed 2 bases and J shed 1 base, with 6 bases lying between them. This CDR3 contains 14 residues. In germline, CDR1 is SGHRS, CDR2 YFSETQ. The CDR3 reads CASSFGENTGELFF. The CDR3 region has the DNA TGCGCCAGCAGCTTTGGGGAGAACACCGGGGAGCTGTTTTTT.

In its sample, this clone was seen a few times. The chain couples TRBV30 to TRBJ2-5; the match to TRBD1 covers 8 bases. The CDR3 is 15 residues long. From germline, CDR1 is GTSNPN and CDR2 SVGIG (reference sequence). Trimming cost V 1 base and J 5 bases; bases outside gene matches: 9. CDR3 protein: CAWSGGTGLQETQYF. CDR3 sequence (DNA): TGTGCCTGGAGTGGGGGGACAGGCCTCCAGGAGACCCAGTACTTC.